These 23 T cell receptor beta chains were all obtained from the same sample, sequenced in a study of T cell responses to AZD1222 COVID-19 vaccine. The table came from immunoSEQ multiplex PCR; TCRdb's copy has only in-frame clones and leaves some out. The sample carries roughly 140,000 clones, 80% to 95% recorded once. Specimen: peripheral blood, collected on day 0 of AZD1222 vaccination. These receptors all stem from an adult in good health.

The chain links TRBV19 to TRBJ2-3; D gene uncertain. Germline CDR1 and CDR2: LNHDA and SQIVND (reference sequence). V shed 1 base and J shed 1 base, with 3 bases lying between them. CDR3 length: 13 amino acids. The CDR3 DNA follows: TGTGCCAGTAGTATAGCCGGCACAGATACGCAGTATTTT. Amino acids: CASSIAGTDTQYF.

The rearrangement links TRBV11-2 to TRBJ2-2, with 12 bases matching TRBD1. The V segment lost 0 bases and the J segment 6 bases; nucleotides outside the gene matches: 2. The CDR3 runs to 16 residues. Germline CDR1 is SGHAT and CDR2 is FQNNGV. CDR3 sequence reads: CASSLEGQGAAGELFF. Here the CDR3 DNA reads TGTGCCAGCAGCTTAGAGGGACAGGGGGCCGCCGGGGAGCTGTTTTTT.

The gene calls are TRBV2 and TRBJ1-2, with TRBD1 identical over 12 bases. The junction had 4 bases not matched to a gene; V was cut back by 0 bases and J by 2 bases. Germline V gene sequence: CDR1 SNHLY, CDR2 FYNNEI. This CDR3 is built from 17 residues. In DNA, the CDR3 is TGTGCCAGCAGTGAAGCGCTTGGGACAGGGGGCAACTATGGCTACACCTTC. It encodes CASSEALGTGGNYGYTF.

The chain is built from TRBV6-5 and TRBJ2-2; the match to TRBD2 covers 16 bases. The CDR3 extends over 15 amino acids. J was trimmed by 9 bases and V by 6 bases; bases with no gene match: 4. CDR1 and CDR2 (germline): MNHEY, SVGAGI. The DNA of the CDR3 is TGTGCCAGCAGATCGGGACTAGCGGGAGGGTGGGAGCTGTTTTTT. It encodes CASRSGLAGGWELFF.

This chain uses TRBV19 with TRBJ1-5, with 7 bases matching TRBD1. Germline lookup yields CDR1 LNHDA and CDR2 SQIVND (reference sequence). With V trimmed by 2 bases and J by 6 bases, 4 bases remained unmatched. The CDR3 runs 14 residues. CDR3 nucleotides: TGTGCCAGTAGTATAACCGGGACAGCTCAGCCCCAGCATTTT. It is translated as CASSITGTAQPQHF.

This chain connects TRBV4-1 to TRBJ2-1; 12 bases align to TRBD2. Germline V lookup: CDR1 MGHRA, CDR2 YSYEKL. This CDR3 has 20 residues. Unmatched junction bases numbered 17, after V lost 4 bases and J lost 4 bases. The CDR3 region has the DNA TGCGCCAGCAGCCGCTTAAAAGGGACTAGCGGGTCCCCCGGGTACAATGAGCAGTTCTTC. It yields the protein CASSRLKGTSGSPGYNEQFF.

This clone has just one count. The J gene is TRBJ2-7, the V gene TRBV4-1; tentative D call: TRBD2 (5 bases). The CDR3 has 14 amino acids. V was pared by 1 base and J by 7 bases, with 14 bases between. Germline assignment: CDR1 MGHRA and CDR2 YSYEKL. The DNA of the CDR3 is TGCGCCAGCAGCCAAGTCGATTCGGGGTTAGAGCAGTACTTC. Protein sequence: CASSQVDSGLEQYF.

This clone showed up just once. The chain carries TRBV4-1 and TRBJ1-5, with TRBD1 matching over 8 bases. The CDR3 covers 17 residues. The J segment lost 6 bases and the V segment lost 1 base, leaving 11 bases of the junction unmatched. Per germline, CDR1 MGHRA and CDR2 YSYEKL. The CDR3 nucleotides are TGCGCCAGCAGCCAAGCCCCACAGGGGGTTCGGTCTCAGCCCCAGCATTTT. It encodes CASSQAPQGVRSQPQHF.

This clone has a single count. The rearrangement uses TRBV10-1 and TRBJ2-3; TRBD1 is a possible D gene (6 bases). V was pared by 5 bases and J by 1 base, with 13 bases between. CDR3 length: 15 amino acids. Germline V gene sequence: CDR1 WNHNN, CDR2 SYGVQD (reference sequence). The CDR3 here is CASSLTGHRTDTQYF. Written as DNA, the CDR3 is TGCGCCAGCAGTTTAACGGGACACCGCACAGATACGCAGTATTTT.

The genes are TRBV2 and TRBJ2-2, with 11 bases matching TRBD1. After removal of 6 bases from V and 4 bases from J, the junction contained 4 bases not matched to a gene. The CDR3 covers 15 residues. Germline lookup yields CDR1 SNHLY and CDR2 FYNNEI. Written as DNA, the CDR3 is TGTGCCAGCAGGACCGGGACAGGGGGCACCGGGGAGCTGTTTTTT. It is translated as CASRTGTGGTGELFF.

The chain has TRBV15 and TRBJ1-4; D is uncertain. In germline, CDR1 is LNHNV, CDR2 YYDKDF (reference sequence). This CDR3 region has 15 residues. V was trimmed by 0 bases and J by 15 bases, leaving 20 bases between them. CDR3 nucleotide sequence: TGTGCCACCAGCAGAGATGCCCCCAGAGGACGGGTAGTGTTTTTT. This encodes CATSRDAPRGRVVFF.

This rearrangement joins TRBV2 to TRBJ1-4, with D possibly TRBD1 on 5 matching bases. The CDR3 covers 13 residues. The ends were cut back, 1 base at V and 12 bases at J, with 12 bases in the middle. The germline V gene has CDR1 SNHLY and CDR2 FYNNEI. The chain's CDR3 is CASSEGGRSELFF. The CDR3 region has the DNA TGTGCCAGCAGTGAAGGGGGCAGGTCGGAACTGTTTTTT.

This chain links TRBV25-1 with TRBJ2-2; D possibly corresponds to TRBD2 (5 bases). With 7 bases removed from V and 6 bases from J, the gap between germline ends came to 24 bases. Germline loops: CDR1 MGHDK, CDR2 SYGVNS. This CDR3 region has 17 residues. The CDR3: CASNREEARRGAGELFF. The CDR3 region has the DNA TGTGCCAGCAACAGAGAGGAGGCGAGACGGGGAGCCGGGGAGCTGTTTTTT.

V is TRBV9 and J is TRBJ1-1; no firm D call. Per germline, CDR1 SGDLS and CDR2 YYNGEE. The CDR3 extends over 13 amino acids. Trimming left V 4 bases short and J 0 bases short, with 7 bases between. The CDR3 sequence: CASSPSMNTEAFF. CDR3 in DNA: TGTGCCAGCAGCCCATCCATGAACACTGAAGCTTTCTTT.

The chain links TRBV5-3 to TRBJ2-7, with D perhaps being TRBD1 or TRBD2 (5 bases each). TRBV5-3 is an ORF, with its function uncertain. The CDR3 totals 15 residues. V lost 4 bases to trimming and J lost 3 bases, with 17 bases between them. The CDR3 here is CARSTPPGPIYEQYF. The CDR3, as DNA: TGTGCCAGAAGCACGCCCCCGGGACCCATCTACGAGCAGTACTTC.

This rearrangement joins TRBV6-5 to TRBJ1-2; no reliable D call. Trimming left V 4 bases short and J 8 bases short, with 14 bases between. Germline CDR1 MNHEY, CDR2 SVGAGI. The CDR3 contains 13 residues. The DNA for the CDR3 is TGTGCCAGCAGTTTCTCAGTGATAGAAGGCTACACCTTC. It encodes CASSFSVIEGYTF.

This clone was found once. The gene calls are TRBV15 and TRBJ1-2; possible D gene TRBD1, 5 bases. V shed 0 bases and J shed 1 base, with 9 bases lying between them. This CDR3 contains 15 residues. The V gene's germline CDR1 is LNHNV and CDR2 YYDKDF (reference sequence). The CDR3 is CATSRDADSNYGYTF. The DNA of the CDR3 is TGTGCCACCAGCAGAGATGCTGACAGTAACTATGGCTACACCTTC.

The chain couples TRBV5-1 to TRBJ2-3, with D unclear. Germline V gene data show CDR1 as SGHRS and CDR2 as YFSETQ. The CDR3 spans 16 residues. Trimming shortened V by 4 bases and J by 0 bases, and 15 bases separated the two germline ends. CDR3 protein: CASSRALERSTDTQYF. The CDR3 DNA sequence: TGCGCCAGCAGCCGGGCGTTAGAGAGGAGCACAGATACGCAGTATTTT.

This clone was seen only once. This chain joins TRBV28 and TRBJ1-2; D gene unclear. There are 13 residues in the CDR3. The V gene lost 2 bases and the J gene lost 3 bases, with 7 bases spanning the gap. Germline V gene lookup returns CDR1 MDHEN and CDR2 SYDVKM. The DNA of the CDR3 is TGTGCCAGCAGTTTAAGTCCCTACTATGGCTACACCTTC. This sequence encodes CASSLSPYYGYTF.

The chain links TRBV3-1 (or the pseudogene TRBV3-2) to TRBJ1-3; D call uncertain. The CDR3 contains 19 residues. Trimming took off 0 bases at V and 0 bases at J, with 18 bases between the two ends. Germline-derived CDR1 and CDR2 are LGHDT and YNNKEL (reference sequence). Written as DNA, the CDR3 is TGTGCCAGCAGCCAAGAAACCCAACGACTTTCTGGCTCTGGAAACACCATATATTTT. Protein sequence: CASSQETQRLSGSGNTIYF.

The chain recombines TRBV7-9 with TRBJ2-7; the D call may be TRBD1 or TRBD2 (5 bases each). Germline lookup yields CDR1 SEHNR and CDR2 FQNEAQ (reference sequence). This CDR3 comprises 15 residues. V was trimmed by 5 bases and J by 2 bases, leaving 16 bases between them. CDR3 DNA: TGTGCCAGCAGCCCGACCGAGGGGAGCACCTACGAGCAGTACTTC. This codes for CASSPTEGSTYEQYF. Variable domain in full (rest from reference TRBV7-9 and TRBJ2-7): DTGVSQNPRHKITKRGQNVTFRCDPISEHNRLYWYRQTLGQGPEFLTYFQNEAQLEKSRLLSDRFSAERPKGSFSTLEIQRTEQGDSAMYLCASSPTEGSTYEQYFGPGTRLTVT.

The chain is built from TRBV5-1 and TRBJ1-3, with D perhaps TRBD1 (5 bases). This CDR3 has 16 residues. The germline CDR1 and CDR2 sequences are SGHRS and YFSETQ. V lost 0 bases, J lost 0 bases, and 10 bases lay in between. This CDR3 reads CASSLEGMSSGNTIYF. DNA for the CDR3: TGCGCCAGCAGCTTGGAGGGGATGTCCTCTGGAAACACCATATATTTT.

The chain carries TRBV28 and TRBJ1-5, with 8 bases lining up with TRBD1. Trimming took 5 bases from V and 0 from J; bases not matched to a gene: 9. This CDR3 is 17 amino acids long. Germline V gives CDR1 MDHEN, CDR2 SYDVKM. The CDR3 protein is CASSTGGTPYSNQPQHF. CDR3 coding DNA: TGTGCCAGCAGTACAGGGGGGACACCCTATAGCAATCAGCCCCAGCATTTT.